The T cell receptor beta chain described here comes from a study of cytomegalovirus exposure and HLA in healthy donors (dated by TCRdb to about 2017). With respect to the entire study: An earlier analysis of approximately 640 of the donors reported more than 250 Gb of sequence data and approximately 110 million unique TCR beta sequences from about 179 million T cells. About 280 gigabases of sequencing data and roughly 80 million unique TCR sequences made up an early release that covered approximately 700 HLA-typed donors. Of the roughly 410 genotyped donors, approximately 81% were placed in the genetic ancestry cluster associated with self-reported Caucasian donors. The study aimed to test whether cataloging public T cell receptors could reveal signatures of past pathogen exposure. Using immunosequencing, the study profiled T cell repertoires from roughly 650 subjects and related those repertoires to cytomegalovirus serostatus. Along with the approximately 650-subject first cohort, a separate validation cohort of approximately 110 different subjects was used. The study combined high-throughput TCR immunosequencing, statistical association of individual TCRs with disease status, and machine learning to predict cytomegalovirus infection status. A later analysis re-analyzed previously published TCR beta repertoires from about 600 donors and added high-resolution HLA genotyping to study TCR occurrence patterns. Rather than drawing on any new phenotypic data, the later analysis identified candidate immune exposures from TCR beta sequences and the way those sequences occurred across donors. An earlier analysis of more than 450 of the donors used high-throughput TCR beta sequencing to judge whether each TCR beta V gene segment behaved as functional or pseudogenic. Donor age, sex, ethnicity and CMV serostatus were compiled together with the repertoire data. Genome-wide SNP genotypes for about 65% of the 666 donors were used in a later genetic analysis, which treated that subset as a discovery cohort. All discovery cohort repertoires had been generated using a single sequencing platform. HLA typing covered class I and class II loci at four-digit resolution. The number of donors typed differed by locus, with 629-630 for A, B, C, DRB1 and DQB1, 522 for DQA1, approximately 580 for DPA1, and roughly 450 for DPB1. Roughly five DR-DQ haplotypes were treated as single units for association and clustering because of strong linkage in the cohort. Across some 400 genotyped donors of the cohort, an average of approximately 240,000 unique TCR beta nucleotide sequences per donor were sequenced, and around 19% of those sequences were non-productive. What the work shows at the level of the full study, not this receptor alone: A few of the identified cytomegalovirus-associated TCR beta chains were confirmed in vitro to be specific for cytomegalovirus antigens. HLA typing was unavailable for some donors at each locus, so association tests used only the typed subset. A later analysis found that TCR association rates varied across HLA loci, with DRB1 alleles showing the most associated TCRs and HLA-C alleles the fewest. According to the authors, the approach could potentially be generalized to other disease states and immunological phenotypes. According to a later genetic analysis, donors in an Asian-associated ancestry cluster had fewer N-insertions in productive TCRs than the roughly 700-donor mean. In both the original and validation cohorts, the classifier was reported to diagnose cytomegalovirus status with high specificity and sensitivity. In a later analysis, most CMV-associated TCR beta chains were found to appear HLA-restricted, with HLA associations seemingly driven largely by CMV exposure. Strong co-occurrence of HLA alleles, especially DR and DQ, made assigning TCR associations to individual alleles difficult. A further reported finding was that TCR beta sequences accurately predicted the HLA-A and HLA-B alleles for most subjects in the first cohort. Because counts were too low, seventeen rarely observed V segments, including chromosome 9 orphons, were excluded from the earlier analysis of several hundred of the donors. The study listed 150 to 200 TCR beta chains as associated with cytomegalovirus. Presence/absence analyses assumed roughly uniform sequencing depth across donors, an assumption that may not hold. In an earlier analysis of approximately 590 of the donors, most TCR beta V segments appeared in productive rearrangements about 87% or about 30% of the time, broadly matching IMGT annotations. The cohort was sequenced for TCR beta chains only, and without alpha or paired-chain data the features that could be detected were limited. Some IMGT-functional V segments, including TRBV6-2 and TRBV6-3, could not be told apart with the 87-base-pair reads, so those segments were excluded. Compared with equally common non-associated chains, HLA-associated TCR beta chains in a later analysis were more clonally expanded and had lower generation probabilities. While some public TCRs were present in many individuals, most TCR sequences turned up only very rarely across donors. In a later genetic analysis, a missense DCLRE1C variant was associated with V-gene and J-gene trimming of TCR beta chains, and the association was replicated in an independent cohort. Immune exposure information for the cohort was limited to CMV serostatus. A later analysis associated 16,951 TCR beta sequences with specific HLA alleles at a false discovery rate of 0.05. In a later analysis, several top co-occurrence clusters were reported to appear linked to parvovirus B19, influenza, CMV and Epstein-Barr virus. A cluster of highly shared sequence variants was judged likely to be a technical artifact of the sequencing pipeline. Correlated functional status among segregating V segments might reflect linkage disequilibrium, but an unknown experimental factor could not be ruled out.

The cohort comprised 670 or so healthy bone marrow donors. All cohort members were sampled while nominally healthy, although unrecorded immune exposures were likely present. The donor tested CMV seronegative and was one of the 352 seronegative cohort members. A peripheral blood sample was provided by each donor, and peripheral blood mononuclear cells were used for TCR beta sequencing. The Qiagen DNeasy Blood Extraction Kit was used to extract genomic DNA from the blood cell samples. Receptor libraries were prepared by the immunoSEQ multiplex PCR assay. For the multiplex PCR, a mixture combining 60 forward primers for TCR Vbeta segments and 13 reverse primers for TCR Jbeta segments was used. The CDR3 region of rearranged TCR beta genes was amplified from genomic DNA by a multiplex PCR assay. The amplified TCR beta libraries were sequenced on the Illumina HiSeq System as 87-base-pair reads. Per the source publication's procedure: In a later analysis, tens of millions of unique TCR beta chains were counted across the roughly 670 repertoires, and roughly 11 million of these chains were shared by at least two donors. A nearest-neighbor algorithm error-corrected the raw reads and collapsed the reads into unique sequences, merging closely related sequences to remove PCR and sequencing errors. Alignment of CDR3 sequences to IMGT reference sequences was used to assign V, D and J gene segments. Each retained sequence needed at least a six-nucleotide match to both a V gene segment and a J gene segment. A rearrangement was called productive if the CDR3 had no stop codons and remained in frame with V and J, and every other rearrangement was called non-productive. CDR3 was defined by IMGT convention, running from the second conserved V-encoded cysteine to the conserved J-encoded phenylalanine. The earlier analysis of about 610 of the donors excluded sequences that lacked an unambiguous match to a single V gene segment. In an earlier analysis of 450 to 750 of the donors, a V segment was called functional when productive rearrangements were above 56.7%, and segregating when the standard deviation between donors exceeded 5%. To diagnose cytomegalovirus status from the catalog of TCR beta chain sequences, a statistical classification framework was built. V and J gene assignment, in a later analysis, came from comparing TCR nucleotide sequences with IMGT/GENE-DB human TR gene sequences. In a later analysis, CDR3 sequences and most-parsimonious VDJ recombination scenarios were assigned using the TCRdist pipeline. In a later analysis, each TCR beta chain was defined by its CDR3 amino acid sequence together with its V-gene family, and reads lacking a unique V-gene family were excluded. As a way to deal with suspected cross-contamination and a sequencing artifact, a later analysis dropped 450 to 700 nucleotide sequences that were highly shared and had low generation probability. A later analysis calculated a clonal expansion index for each public chain from normalized within-repertoire ranks of inferred template counts. In a later analysis, generation probabilities were computed using a VDJ recombination model fitted to out-of-frame rearrangements, and the results were checked against IGoR. In a later analysis, TCR-TCR, TCR-HLA and TCR-CMV co-occurrence was scored with hypergeometric tests, and a repertoire-size bias correction was applied to TCR pairs. In a later analysis, false discovery rates were estimated by permuting HLA or CMV assignments 20 times. A later analysis grouped co-occurring TCRs with DBSCAN, adding TCRdist sequence similarity when clustering within HLA-allele-positive subsets. Repertoires with fewer than 30,000 or more than 120,000 public chains, plus five repertoires with anomalous nucleotide sharing, were excluded from co-occurrence clustering. Held by TCRdb, this immuneACCESS table contains in-frame sequences only and omits some clones. Under half of the omission traces to an unresolved V gene where checked; the cause of the rest is unknown. V, J and clone size are those of that table, while D and trimming were read from the DNA. Within this sample are roughly 190,000 clones, with around 86% of them counted one time only. The ten largest clones represent about 1.2% of the sample.

The CDR3 goes from the cysteine to the phenylalanine over 16 residues. Only CDR3 DNA remains: 48 bases, in frame from the first base. Trimming takes 5 bases from V and 8 bases from J, and the germline ends sit 19 bases apart. Per the germline V gene (reference sequence), LNHDA is the CDR1 and SQIVND is the CDR2. Notes on this clone: Its binding antigen is unknown. Base qualities were left out, and no much larger clone turns up one base away.

The receptor comes from a man under 40 in good health and CMV-seronegative. The chain uses TRBV19 and TRBJ1-6; too little of a D gene remains to name it. Material: PBMCs. The DNA sequence is given as TGTGCCAGTAGTCGGGGTGGCTTTCGGGCGGATTCACCCCTCCACTTT. This sequence encodes CASSRGGFRADSPLHF.